This T cell receptor (beta chain) is drawn from a study of patients and donors after allogeneic stem cell transplantation. TCRdb passed the RT-PCR reads through MiXCR, listing each CDR3 protein once. The sample holds roughly 180,000 distinct CDR3 sequences, around two fifths seen once. This clonotype has more than one count but fewer than ten. The sample comprised blood, either unsorted or a sorted T cell fraction (not recorded which). The TCR was taken from a human donor who was either an allogeneic HSCT recipient or a stem cell or donor lymphocyte infusion donor (not recorded which). It is not recorded whose cells these are; they may come from a transplant donor.

CDR3 region: CASSRTQRVEEPQHF. The DNA of the CDR3 is TGTGCCAGCAGCAGAACCCAGCGTGTGGAGGAGCCCCAGCATTTT. The rearrangement joins TRBV7-9 to TRBJ1-5; D gene ambiguous. CDR3 length equals 15 residues. Germline CDR1 reads SEHNR; CDR2 reads FQNEAQ (reference sequence). V lost 5 bases, J lost 8 bases, and 19 bases lay in between. The variable domain in full, completed from reference TRBV7-9 and TRBJ1-5, reads DTGVSQNPRHKITKRGQNVTFRCDPISEHNRLYWYRQTLGQGPEFLTYFQNEAQLEKSRLLSDRFSAERPKGSFSTLEIQRTEQGDSAMYLCASSRTQRVEEPQHFGDGTRLSIL.